This T cell receptor (beta chain) was sequenced for a study of cytomegalovirus exposure and HLA in healthy donors. Whole-study results and caveats: The study flagged approximately 180 TCR beta chains as cytomegalovirus-associated. Because they were indistinguishable, some V segments, including TRBV6-2 and TRBV6-3, were excluded.

PCR primers comprised 60 Vbeta and 13 Jbeta primers. Profiled with immunoSEQ multiplex PCR; TCRdb holds only in-frame clones, not every one. The sample lists tens of thousands of clones, approximately 47% seen once, with less than 2% in the top ten. The ends were cut back, 6 bases at V and 0 bases at J, with 6 bases in the middle. Germline CDR1 ENHRY, CDR2 SYGVKD. The length of the CDR3 is 14 residues. Note on this clone: The antigen is undetermined.

Sequenced: PBMCs. The receptor comes from a woman between 45 and 60 years old in good health and CMV-seronegative. The rearrangement joins TRBV10-3 to TRBJ1-6; D is ambiguous. The DNA of the CDR3 is TGTGCCATCAGCCCGAGCTCCTATAATTCACCCCTCCACTTT. Its protein product is CAISPSSYNSPLHF.